The clone carrying this T cell receptor (beta chain) was seen a handful of times. What it binds is unknown. The sample comes from a study of cytomegalovirus exposure and HLA in healthy donors. Looked up from germline, CDR1 is MNHNY and CDR2 is SVGAGI (reference sequence). The CDR3 covers 14 residues. The ends lost 5 bases at V and 9 bases at J; junction bases unmatched: 3. General study findings and limits: The majority of TCR sequences were rare, yet some public TCRs appeared in many donors. Researchers reported in a later analysis that common viral pathogens appeared linked to several top clusters. TCR beta chains numbering more than 150 were designated cytomegalovirus-associated. In vitro assays verified that a few CMV-associated chains recognized CMV antigens specifically.

This PCR relied on a set of 60 Vbeta primers and 13 Jbeta primers. The table came from immunoSEQ multiplex PCR; TCRdb's copy has only in-frame clones and leaves some out. The sample yields about 160,000 clones, about 75% seen once. Sample: PBMCs. The chain is built from TRBV6-6 and TRBJ1-6; 11 bases are shared with TRBD1. The clonotype was recovered from a female donor in good health and CMV-seronegative. The CDR3 spells CASSGQGAASPLHF. The CDR3 region has the DNA TGTGCCAGCAGTGGACAGGGGGCAGCTTCACCCCTCCACTTT.